The 27 T cell receptor beta chains in this list originate from one sample, sequenced in a study of shared clonotypes between healthy human individuals. Profiled with immunoSEQ multiplex PCR; TCRdb holds only in-frame clones, not every one. The sample shows hundreds of thousands of clones, roughly 78% of them seen only once. The sample consisted of memory CD4+ T cells sorted from blood. The sample's subset: CD45RA-negative fraction. These receptors originate from a woman aged 25 to 45 in good health.

This clone was detected only a few times. The same CDR3 can be traced to other DNA sequences in this sample. The chain combines TRBV4-2 with TRBJ1-4; D gene unclear. Germline lookup yields CDR1 LGHNA and CDR2 YNFKEQ. The V gene lost 2 bases and the J gene lost 0 bases, with 4 bases spanning the gap. The CDR3 has 14 residues. The CDR3 sequence is CASSQPTTNEKLFF. The CDR3 DNA reads as TGTGCCAGCAGCCAACCTACAACTAATGAAAAACTGTTTTTT.

The genes are TRBV28 and TRBJ2-7, with 11 bases matching TRBD2. V dropped 6 bases and J dropped 6; count of bases not matched to a gene: 7. This CDR3 comprises 14 residues. Germline CDR1 reads MDHEN; CDR2 reads SYDVKM. As DNA, the CDR3 is TGTGCCAGCAGGGGGACTAGCGGAGATCTCGAGCAGTACTTC. Its protein is CASRGTSGDLEQYF.

V gene TRBV23-1 combines with J gene TRBJ2-5; 7 bases line up with TRBD1. TRBV23-1 qualifies as an ORF whose function is uncertain. This CDR3 region has 14 residues. Trimming took 4 bases from V and 2 from J; bases not matched to a gene: 4. The CDR3 bases are TGCGCCAGCAGTCGCAGGGACAGTCAAGAGACCCAGTACTTC. This gives the protein CASSRRDSQETQYF.

The CDR3 protein is CASTLGGGGGSNQPQHF. As DNA, the CDR3 is TGCGCCAGTACCTTAGGGGGGGGCGGGGGTAGCAATCAGCCCCAGCATTTT. V is TRBV4-1 and J is TRBJ1-5, with a possible D match to TRBD1 (6 bases). The CDR3 loop spans 17 amino acids. CDR1 is MGHRA and CDR2 is YSYEKL in the germline V gene. V lost 9 bases and J 0 bases, leaving 21 bases between the germline ends.

V usage is TRBV28 and J usage is TRBJ1-5; possible D gene TRBD1, 5 bases. V gave up 5 bases and J gave up 7 bases, with 15 bases separating them. CDR3 length: 14 amino acids. Germline V gives CDR1 MDHEN, CDR2 SYDVKM. CDR3 coding DNA: TGTGCCAGCAGTGTCAGGGACTGGGCCCAGCCCCAGCATTTT. Translating gives CASSVRDWAQPQHF.

The chain combines TRBV19 with TRBJ1-2; a weak D match, TRBD1 (6 bases). Per the germline V gene, CDR1 is LNHDA and CDR2 is SQIVND (reference sequence). The V end was cut by 6 bases, the J end by 10 bases, with 21 bases between. The CDR3 spans 14 residues. The DNA for the CDR3 is TGTGCCAGTAGGAAGAGCGGACAGCTATTAATCTACACCTTC. Translating it yields CASRKSGQLLIYTF.

This clone was counted between two and nine times. V is TRBV11-2 and J is TRBJ2-7, with TRBD1 as a possible D gene (5 bases). Trimming removed 1 base at V and 5 bases at J, with 12 bases between. Germline values: CDR1 SGHAT, CDR2 FQNNGV. The CDR3 runs 14 residues. CDR3 coding DNA: TGTGCCAGCAGCTTAGGCTTCAGGGCCAACGAGCAGTACTTC. Translated, it gives CASSLGFRANEQYF.

This clone came up once. The rearrangement links TRBV2 to TRBJ2-3, with a weak D call TRBD1 (5 bases). The CDR3 covers 19 residues. V was trimmed by 0 bases and J by 2 bases, leaving 21 bases between them. The germline V gene encodes CDR1 SNHLY and CDR2 FYNNEI. CDR3 sequence reads: CASSEALRRTRPTTDTQYF. The CDR3 DNA reads as TGTGCCAGCAGTGAAGCGCTTCGGCGGACACGACCAACCACAGATACGCAGTATTTT.

In regard to this clone: This sample includes further DNA sequences coding for the same CDR3. The V and J genes are TRBV28 and TRBJ1-2, with TRBD1 matching 7 bases. The V and J ends lost 5 bases and 2 bases, in that order; junction bases with no gene match: 5. This CDR3 contains 14 residues. Germline-derived CDR1 and CDR2 are MDHEN and SYDVKM. Here the CDR3 DNA reads TGTGCCAGCAGTATACCGGGACAGAACTATGGCTACACCTTC. This translates into CASSIPGQNYGYTF.

This clone was observed a single time. The CDR3 region is CASSSGGGNYNEQFF. The CDR3 DNA is TGCGCCAGCAGCTCGGGTGGGGGCAACTACAATGAGCAGTTCTTC. This chain links TRBV5-1 with TRBJ2-1; D is possibly TRBD1 (6 bases). V lost 3 bases to trimming and J lost 3 bases, with 13 bases between them. The CDR3 contains 15 residues. CDR1 and CDR2 from the germline V gene are SGHRS and YFSETQ.

The rearrangement links TRBV7-3 to TRBJ2-3; D gene uncertain. Germline V gene data show CDR1 as SGHTA and CDR2 as FQGTGA. The length of the CDR3 is 13 residues. Trimming took off 2 bases at V and 2 bases at J, with 5 bases between the two ends. DNA of the CDR3: TGTGCCAGCAGCTTAGTGTACACAGATACGCAGTATTTT. Its translation is CASSLVYTDTQYF.

The chain combines TRBV5-6 with TRBJ2-6; no definite D call. This CDR3 has 16 amino acids. V lost 0 bases and J lost 0, with 7 bases in between. CDR1 and CDR2 from the germline V gene are SGHDT and YYEEEE. The CDR3 sequence is CASSLGAASGANVLTF. CDR3 DNA: TGTGCCAGCAGCTTGGGGGCTGCCTCTGGGGCCAACGTCCTGACTTTC.

The V gene is TRBV27, the J gene TRBJ2-5; 10 bases map to TRBD1. Trimming removed 5 bases from V and 3 bases from J; junction bases left unmatched: 12. The germline gives CDR1 MNHEY, CDR2 SMNVEV (reference sequence). There are 17 residues in the CDR3. The CDR3 region has the DNA TGTGCCAGCAGTCCCAGACAGGGGGCGGTGATCAAAGAGACCCAGTACTTC. Its protein product is CASSPRQGAVIKETQYF.

The chain has TRBV10-3 and TRBJ2-7; 7 bases map to TRBD1. Unmatched junction bases numbered 7, after V lost 3 bases and J lost 2 bases. Germline loops: CDR1 ENHRY, CDR2 SYGVKD. The CDR3 contains 15 residues. CDR3 coding DNA: TGTGCCATCAGTGATGTACAGGGGAAACCCTACGAGCAGTACTTC. Its translation is CAISDVQGKPYEQYF.

V is TRBV7-3 and J is TRBJ2-1; 9 bases fit TRBD2. CDR3 length equals 14 residues. Per the germline V gene, CDR1 is SGHTA and CDR2 is FQGTGA. V trimming: 5 bases; J trimming: 7 bases; junction bases outside the gene matches: 6. In DNA form, the CDR3 reads TGTGCCAGCAGCCAAGGGACTAGCCATAATGAGCAGTTCTTC. It yields the protein CASSQGTSHNEQFF.

The chain links TRBV10-3 to TRBJ1-6, with D possibly being TRBD1 (6 bases). The germline gives CDR1 ENHRY, CDR2 SYGVKD. The V end lost 6 bases, the J end lost 10 bases, and 13 bases lay between the germline ends. The CDR3 length is 13 residues. CDR3 loop: CAISAGDESPLHF. CDR3 sequence (DNA): TGTGCCATCAGCGCAGGGGACGAATCACCCCTCCACTTT.

As regards this clone: A much larger clone lies a single base off, so this may be a read error. The CDR3 DNA follows: TGTGCCAGCAGCCCCCCCGGGGGCACTGAAGCTTTCTTT. Translation: CASSPPGGTEAFF. J is TRBJ1-1 and V is TRBV7-9; D is perhaps TRBD1 (5 bases). The germline V gene has CDR1 SEHNR and CDR2 FQNEAQ (reference sequence). The CDR3 length is 13 residues. V lost 5 bases and J 4 bases, leaving 11 bases between the germline ends.

This clone was counted a few times. V usage is TRBV2 and J usage is TRBJ1-1; TRBD1 is a possible D gene (6 bases). The CDR3 is 14 amino acids. The germline V gene encodes CDR1 SNHLY and CDR2 FYNNEI. V lost 6 bases and J 3 bases, leaving 14 bases between the germline ends. CDR3 coding DNA: TGTGCCAGCAGCTTCCAGGGGCGGGACACTGAAGCTTTCTTT. Translation: CASSFQGRDTEAFF.

This chain links TRBV6-5 with TRBJ2-7, with TRBD2 as a possible D gene (5 bases). From germline, CDR1 is MNHEY and CDR2 SVGAGI. V dropped 2 bases and J dropped 2 bases, with 10 bases sitting between them. CDR3 size: 14 residues. This CDR3 is CASSYALAAYEQYF. The CDR3 DNA follows: TGTGCCAGCAGTTACGCCCTAGCAGCCTACGAGCAGTACTTC.

This clone was seen a single time. This chain joins TRBV4-1 and TRBJ2-1, with 7 bases that match TRBD2. V was clipped by 2 bases and J by 5 bases; unmatched bases: 6. From germline, CDR1 is MGHRA and CDR2 YSYEKL. This CDR3 comprises 15 residues. The CDR3 DNA reads TGCGCCAGCAGCCAACCCGGGACTACCAACAATGAGCAGTTCTTC. Its protein is CASSQPGTTNNEQFF.

This clone appeared a few times. The rearrangement joins TRBV20-1 to TRBJ2-7; no clear D gene. V shed 6 bases and J shed 3 bases, with 9 bases lying between them. The CDR3 spans 11 residues. Germline V lookup: CDR1 DFQATT, CDR2 SNEGSKA (reference sequence). CDR3 bases: TGCAGTGCCAATTATCTCTACGAGCAGTACTTC. Residues: CSANYLYEQYF.

This sequence joins TRBV7-3 and TRBJ2-7; tentative D call: TRBD1 (6 bases). Germline V gives CDR1 SGHTA, CDR2 FQGTGA. This CDR3 region has 13 residues. Trimming took 2 bases from V and 3 from J, leaving 8 bases between them. CDR3 sequence (DNA): TGTGCCAGCAGCTTACAGGGGAACTACGAGCAGTACTTC. Translating it yields CASSLQGNYEQYF.

The chain links TRBV6-5 to TRBJ1-1; D call uncertain. V lost 6 bases and J lost 0, with 14 bases in between. The germline V gene encodes CDR1 MNHEY and CDR2 SVGAGI. This CDR3 region has 15 residues. CDR3 DNA: TGTGCCAGCAGCCCTTTTGGATCCATGAACACTGAAGCTTTCTTT. Its protein product is CASSPFGSMNTEAFF.

The gene calls are TRBV11-2 and TRBJ2-5, with D perhaps matching TRBD1 or TRBD2 (6 bases each). This CDR3 contains 19 residues. CDR1 SGHAT and CDR2 FQNNGV come from the germline V gene. Between the trimmed V and J ends, which lost 2 bases and 4 bases, there was a span of 26 bases. CDR3 DNA: TGTGCCAGCAGCTTAATGGGGGGCGCAGGACGGGCATTCGGAGAGACCCAGTACTTC. Protein product: CASSLMGGAGRAFGETQYF.

The J gene is TRBJ1-1, the V gene TRBV30, with D possibly TRBD1 on 6 matching bases. Trimming removed 1 base at V and 4 bases at J, with 13 bases between. The CDR3 extends over 14 amino acids. Germline lookup yields CDR1 GTSNPN and CDR2 SVGIG (reference sequence). The CDR3, as DNA: TGTGCCTGGAGTGGCATGGGGGCGCCCACTGAAGCTTTCTTT. It encodes CAWSGMGAPTEAFF.

V is TRBV10-3 and J is TRBJ1-1; D is uncertain. This CDR3 contains 14 residues. Germline CDR1 and CDR2: ENHRY and SYGVKD. V gave up 10 bases and J gave up 0 bases, with 15 bases separating them. CDR3 region: CATTPGGLNTEAFF. CDR3 nucleotide sequence: TGTGCCACGACCCCAGGAGGGTTGAACACTGAAGCTTTCTTT.

CDR3 sequence reads: CASSLQGQGSYEQYF. CDR3 bases: TGTGCCAGCAGCTTGCAAGGACAGGGGTCCTACGAGCAGTACTTC. The rearrangement links TRBV7-9 to TRBJ2-7; TRBD1 matches 9 bases. With 3 bases clipped from V and 1 base from J, the junction kept 4 bases outside the gene matches. CDR1 SEHNR and CDR2 FQNEAQ come from the germline V gene (reference sequence). This CDR3 contains 15 residues. Full variable domain (remainder filled in from reference TRBV7-9 and TRBJ2-7): DTGVSQNPRHKITKRGQNVTFRCDPISEHNRLYWYRQTLGQGPEFLTYFQNEAQLEKSRLLSDRFSAERPKGSFSTLEIQRTEQGDSAMYLCASSLQGQGSYEQYFGPGTRLTVT.